Listed here are 14 T cell receptor beta chains from one sample, sequenced in a study of spatial heterogeneity in lung cancer. Time point of the sample: sample taken at primary tumor resection. General study findings and limits: Expanded intratumoral alpha and beta TCR counts tracked tumor mutation counts.

These receptors have no known antigen. TCRdb fed the 5' RACE reads into MiXCR, producing one record per CDR3 protein. The table records 6,000 to 8,000 distinct CDR3 sequences, over 6.5% of them present only once. The material sequenced was lung tumor tissue, taken at surgery. The receptors originated from a female donor with early-stage non-small cell lung cancer.

This clonotype was seen at least ten times. The V call is TRBV7-2, the J call TRBJ1-5, with D perhaps TRBD1 (6 bases). Germline-derived CDR1 and CDR2 are SGHTA and FQGNSA. The V end lost 3 bases, the J end lost 2 bases, and 11 bases lay between the germline ends. This CDR3 is built from 15 residues. DNA for the CDR3: TGTGCCAGCAGCTTCTACAGGGACCGCAATCAGCCCCAGCATTTT. Encoded protein: CASSFYRDRNQPQHF.

This clonotype was picked up many times. The rearrangement joins TRBV7-3 to TRBJ2-2; no clear D gene. The CDR3 sequence is 18 residues long. Trimming pared 1 base from V and 8 bases from J, leaving 23 bases between. CDR1 is SGHTA and CDR2 is FQGTGA in the germline V gene. The CDR3 sequence is CASSLKQRNQIQRGELFF. For the CDR3, the DNA is TGTGCCAGCAGCTTAAAGCAGAGGAACCAAATCCAAAGGGGGGAGCTGTTTTTT. Full variable domain (missing parts from reference TRBV7-3 and TRBJ2-2): GAGVSQTPSNKVTEKGKYVELRCDPISGHTALYWYRQSLGQGPEFLIYFQGTGAADDSGLPNDRFFAVRPEGSVSTLKIQRTERGDSAVYLCASSLKQRNQIQRGELFFGEGSRLTVL.

In its sample, this clonotype was seen many times. J is TRBJ2-7 and V is TRBV7-2; D gene ambiguous. Germline loops: CDR1 SGHTA, CDR2 FQGNSA. CDR3 length equals 13 residues. V was cut by 1 base and J by 4 bases, with 8 bases left in between. This chain's CDR3 is CASSLDHGYEQYF. As DNA, the CDR3 is TGTGCCAGCAGCTTAGACCACGGTTACGAGCAGTACTTC. The full variable domain, its missing parts supplied by reference TRBV7-2 and TRBJ2-7, is GAGVSQSPSNKVTEKGKDVELRCDPISGHTALYWYRQSLGQGLEFLIYFQGNSAPDKSGLPSDRFSAERTGGSVSTLTIQRTQQEDSAVYLCASSLDHGYEQYFGPGTRLTVT.

This clonotype was recorded many times. The chain employs TRBV4-2 and TRBJ1-3, with D tentatively TRBD1 (6 bases). In germline, CDR1 is LGHNA, CDR2 YNFKEQ. Trimming stripped 0 bases from V and 0 bases from J, with 12 bases between. The CDR3 sequence is 17 residues long. CDR3 amino acids: CASSQERGRGSGNTIYF. The CDR3, as DNA: TGTGCCAGCAGCCAAGAAAGGGGCAGGGGCTCTGGAAACACCATATATTTT.

This clonotype occurred many times. The chain recombines TRBV3-1 with TRBJ2-1; perhaps TRBD2 as D (6 bases). V lost 4 bases to trimming and J lost 5 bases, with 12 bases between them. The CDR3 covers 14 residues. Germline CDR1 and CDR2: LGHDT and YNNKEL (reference sequence). Written as DNA, the CDR3 is TGTGCCAGCAGCCTAAGCGGGTCAAACAATGAGCAGTTCTTC. Protein: CASSLSGSNNEQFF.

This clonotype was counted at least ten times. V usage is TRBV5-1 and J usage is TRBJ2-7; TRBD1 might be the D (6 bases). Germline V gene lookup returns CDR1 SGHRS and CDR2 YFSETQ. V lost 3 bases and J 2 bases, leaving 15 bases between the germline ends. The CDR3 is 15 residues long. CDR3 nucleotides: TGCGCCAGCAGCTCCGGCCACAGGGACACCTACGAGCAGTACTTC. Amino acid sequence: CASSSGHRDTYEQYF.

Relative to its sample, this clonotype is medium-sized. The chain employs TRBV7-3 and TRBJ1-4; no reliable D call. The CDR3 contains 15 residues. Trimming removed 1 base at V and 8 bases at J, with 14 bases between. Germline CDR1 is SGHTA and CDR2 is FQGTGA. The CDR3, as DNA: TGTGCCAGCAGCTTAAACGCGAGCCCGGGAGAAAAACTGTTTTTT. Amino acid sequence: CASSLNASPGEKLFF.

This clonotype was recorded at least ten times. J is TRBJ2-7 and V is TRBV14; no clear D gene. The ends were cut back, 1 base at V and 4 bases at J, with 2 bases in the middle. This CDR3 is 11 amino acids long. CDR1 and CDR2 (germline): SGHDN, FVKESK. This CDR3 is CASSQAYEQYF. CDR3 bases: TGTGCCAGCAGCCAAGCTTACGAGCAGTACTTC. Based on the CDR3 plus reference TRBV14 and TRBJ2-7, the full variable domain is EAGVTQFPSHSVIEKGQTVTLRCDPISGHDNLYWYRRVMGKEIKFLLHFVKESKQDESGMPNNRFLAERTGGTYSTLKVQPAELEDSGVYFCASSQAYEQYFGPGTRLTVT.

This clonotype was seen at least ten times. An end of the junction differs from the germline gene, which may be a read error. The rearrangement uses TRBV5-1 and TRBJ2-6, with 7 nucleotides matching TRBD2. The CDR3 sequence is 19 residues long. Germline-derived CDR1 and CDR2 are SGHRS and YFSETQ. CDR3 sequence (DNA): TGCGCCAGCAGTTTGGCTCCCGGGACTACGGGCGGTGGGGCCAACGTCCTGACTTTC. As protein: CASSLAPGTTGGGANVLTF.

This clonotype is categorized as medium-sized. This chain uses TRBV2 with TRBJ1-5; TRBD1 matches at 7 bases. V shed 6 bases, J shed 1 base, and the junction held 3 bases outside the gene matches. Germline loops: CDR1 SNHLY, CDR2 FYNNEI. This CDR3 comprises 14 residues. Here the CDR3 reads CASRQGTSNQPQHF. CDR3 sequence (DNA): TGTGCCAGCAGACAGGGGACCAGCAATCAGCCCCAGCATTTT.

This clonotype has a count of ten or more. This chain connects TRBV25-1 to TRBJ2-5, with D unclear. CDR1 MGHDK and CDR2 SYGVNS come from the germline V gene. V was shortened by 1 base and J by 5 bases, with 8 bases between the two germline ends. The CDR3 runs to 13 residues. CDR3 DNA sequence: TGTGCCAGCAGTGAATCACCGGTGGAGACCCAGTACTTC. Protein: CASSESPVETQYF.

This clonotype is termed medium-sized. The V and J genes are TRBV6-6 and TRBJ2-2, with D possibly TRBD1 on 5 matching bases. Germline CDR1 MNHNY, CDR2 SVGAGI (reference sequence). The CDR3 is 13 amino acids. Trimming left V 0 bases short and J 9 bases short, with 8 bases between. This CDR3 is CASSYSQARELFF. Written as DNA, the CDR3 is TGTGCCAGCAGTTACTCACAGGCCCGGGAGCTGTTTTTT.

This clonotype has at least ten counts. The rearrangement links TRBV5-1 to TRBJ1-6, with D unclear. V dropped 2 bases and J dropped 5 bases, with 11 bases sitting between them. The CDR3 length is 15 residues. Germline CDR1 and CDR2: SGHRS and YFSETQ. The CDR3 reads CASSFLAGDNSPLHF. Here the CDR3 DNA reads TGCGCCAGCAGCTTTTTGGCAGGAGATAATTCACCCCTCCACTTT.

This clonotype was recorded at least ten times. The J gene is TRBJ2-1, the V gene TRBV28; D remains unclear. Germline lookup yields CDR1 MDHEN and CDR2 SYDVKM. The CDR3 covers 11 residues. The V end lost 8 bases, the J end lost 8 bases, and 10 bases lay between the germline ends. CDR3: CASWAPYEQFF. The CDR3 DNA reads TGTGCCAGCTGGGCCCCCTATGAGCAGTTCTTC.